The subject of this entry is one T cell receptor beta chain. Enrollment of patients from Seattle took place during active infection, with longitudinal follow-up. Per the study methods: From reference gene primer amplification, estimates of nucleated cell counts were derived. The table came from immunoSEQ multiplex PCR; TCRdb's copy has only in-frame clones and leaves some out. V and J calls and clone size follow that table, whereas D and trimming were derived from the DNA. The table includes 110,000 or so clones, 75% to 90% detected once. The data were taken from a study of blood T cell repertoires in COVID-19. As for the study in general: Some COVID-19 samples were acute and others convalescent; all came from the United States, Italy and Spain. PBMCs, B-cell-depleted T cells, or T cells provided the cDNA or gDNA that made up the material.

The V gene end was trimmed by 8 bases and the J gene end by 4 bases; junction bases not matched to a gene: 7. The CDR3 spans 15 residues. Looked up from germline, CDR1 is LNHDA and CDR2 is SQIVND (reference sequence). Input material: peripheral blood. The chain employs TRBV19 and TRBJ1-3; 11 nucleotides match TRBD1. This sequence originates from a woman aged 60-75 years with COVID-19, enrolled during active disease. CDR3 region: CASDGQGARGNTIYF. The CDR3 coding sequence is TGTGCCAGTGACGGACAGGGGGCAAGGGGAAACACCATATATTTT. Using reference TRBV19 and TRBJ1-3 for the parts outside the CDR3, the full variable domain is DGGITQSPKYLFRKEGQNVTLSCEQNLNHDAMYWYRQDPGQGLRLIYYSQIVNDFQKGDIAEGYSVSREKKESFPLTVTSAQKNPTAFYLCASDGQGARGNTIYFGEGSWLTVV.